A single sample gave rise to the 29 T cell receptor beta chains below, sequenced in a study of cytomegalovirus exposure and HLA in healthy donors (dated by TCRdb to about 2017). Library preparation used the immunoSEQ multiplex PCR assay. The multiplex PCR relied on a mix of 60 forward primers for TCR Vbeta segments and 13 reverse primers for TCR Jbeta segments. As stored in TCRdb, this immuneACCESS dataset retains in-frame rearrangements with V and J assigned. A fraction of the clones does not appear; measured against another copy, unresolved V genes explain less than half of the discrepancy, and the remainder lacks a known reason. This sample gives 130,000 to 150,000 clones in total; about 73% of them show up just once. The leading ten clones occupy 2.5% to 3.5% of the sample. The sequencing input was PBMCs. The source is a man aged 35 to 55 in good health and CMV-seropositive.

The chain joins TRBV11-2 to TRBJ1-3; TRBD1 matches 10 bases. The V gene's germline CDR1 is SGHAT and CDR2 FQNNGV. The CDR3 consists of 18 residues. V dropped 5 bases and J dropped 1; count of bases not matched to a gene: 11. The CDR3 bases are TGTGCCAGCAGCCGGGACAGGGGTGTGGGGTTATCTGGAAACACCATATATTTT. Encoded protein: CASSRDRGVGLSGNTIYF.

J is TRBJ2-7 and V is TRBV6-5, with 7 bases aligning to TRBD2. This CDR3 contains 15 residues. Germline trimming cut 5 bases from V and 2 bases from J; bases unmatched to any gene: 9. CDR1 MNHEY and CDR2 SVGAGI come from the germline V gene. CDR3 DNA: TGTGCCAGCAGTCCCCTCCTGGGGGGGGCCTACGAGCAGTACTTC. As protein: CASSPLLGGAYEQYF.

This chain joins TRBV5-1 and TRBJ2-3; 15 nucleotides align to TRBD2. The CDR3 totals 19 residues. CDR1 and CDR2 (germline): SGHRS, YFSETQ. V was pared by 4 bases and J by 0 bases, with 9 bases of the junction left unmatched. The CDR3 loop reads CASSPGLAGGLTSTDTQYF. DNA for the CDR3: TGCGCCAGCAGCCCGGGACTAGCGGGAGGATTGACTAGCACAGATACGCAGTATTTT.

The J gene is TRBJ1-1, the V gene TRBV5-4; 7 positions agree with TRBD1. V lost 1 base and J lost 4; bases outside the gene matches: 7. From germline, CDR1 is SGHNT and CDR2 YYREEE (reference sequence). The CDR3 has 15 residues. CDR3: CASSLSRGHGTEAFF. In DNA, the CDR3 is TGTGCCAGCAGCTTGTCAAGGGGGCACGGCACTGAAGCTTTCTTT.

This chain uses TRBV7-9 with TRBJ2-1; 10 nucleotides agree with TRBD2. This CDR3 comprises 14 residues. The trim removed 7 bases at V and 7 bases at J, leaving 7 bases unmatched. CDR1 and CDR2 (germline): SEHNR, FQNEAQ (reference sequence). CDR3 residues: CASIDSGRNNEQFF. In DNA, the CDR3 is TGTGCCAGCATCGATAGCGGGAGGAATAATGAGCAGTTCTTC.

V usage is TRBV7-2 and J usage is TRBJ2-6; D may be TRBD2 (5 bases). Trimming cost V 5 bases and J 0 bases, with 11 bases left between them. Germline lookup yields CDR1 SGHTA and CDR2 FQGNSA. This CDR3 is 16 amino acids long. CDR3 in DNA: TGTGCCAGCAGCCCCTCCCTAGCCTCTGGGGCCAACGTCCTGACTTTC. Protein: CASSPSLASGANVLTF. The variable domain in full, completed from reference TRBV7-2 and TRBJ2-6, reads GAGVSQSPSNKVTEKGKDVELRCDPISGHTALYWYRQSLGQGLEFLIYFQGNSAPDKSGLPSDRFSAERTGGSVSTLTIQRTQQEDSAVYLCASSPSLASGANVLTFGAGSRLTVL.

This clone was counted once. The chain carries TRBV6-6 and TRBJ2-7, with 7 bases identical to TRBD2. The CDR3 is 15 amino acids. Germline V CDR1 and CDR2: MNHNY, SVGAGI (reference sequence). The V segment lost 0 bases and the J segment 5 bases; nucleotides outside the gene matches: 7. The CDR3 loop reads CASSYSGLAVDEQYF. As DNA, the CDR3 is TGTGCCAGCAGTTACTCTGGGCTAGCGGTCGACGAGCAGTACTTC.

The chain has TRBV27 and TRBJ1-1; weak D call: TRBD1 (5 bases). This CDR3 is built from 15 residues. Trimming shortened V by 10 bases and J by 0 bases, and 18 bases separated the two germline ends. CDR1 and CDR2 from the germline V gene are MNHEY and SMNVEV (reference sequence). Here the CDR3 DNA reads TGTGCCACCCACGCGGGGGGACTCATGAACACTGAAGCTTTCTTT. This translates into CATHAGGLMNTEAFF.

This chain joins TRBV15 and TRBJ1-2; 9 bases align to TRBD1. Germline CDR1 reads LNHNV; CDR2 reads YYDKDF (reference sequence). CDR3 length: 15 amino acids. Germline trimming cut 2 bases from V and 4 bases from J; bases unmatched to any gene: 5. CDR3 region: CATSRTTGGPYGYTF. The CDR3 DNA follows: TGTGCCACCAGCAGAACTACAGGGGGCCCCTATGGCTACACCTTC. The full variable domain, completed using reference TRBV15 and TRBJ1-2, is DAMVIQNPRYQVTQFGKPVTLSCSQTLNHNVMYWYQQKSSQAPKLLFHYYDKDFNNEADTPDNFQSRRPNTSFCFLDIRSPGLGDTAMYLCATSRTTGGPYGYTFGSGTRLTVV.

V and J are TRBV10-2 and TRBJ1-2, with D hard to call. There are 14 residues in the CDR3. The V gene lost 3 bases and the J gene lost 2 bases, with 10 bases spanning the gap. CDR1 and CDR2 (germline): WSHSY, SAAADI. CDR3 nucleotides: TGCGCCAGCAGTGACGTGAGAAAAAACTATGGCTACACCTTC. It specifies CASSDVRKNYGYTF.

The chain is built from TRBV4-2 and TRBJ2-7; D not resolved. CDR1 and CDR2 from the germline V gene are LGHNA and YNFKEQ. The V gene lost 0 bases and the J gene lost 4 bases, with 13 bases spanning the gap. The CDR3 runs to 15 residues. DNA of the CDR3: TGTGCCAGCAGCCAAGAGAACTGGAGTGGGTACGAGCAGTACTTC. It translates to CASSQENWSGYEQYF.

V is TRBV6-1 and J is TRBJ1-5; the match to TRBD1 covers 7 bases. The V gene end was trimmed by 6 bases and the J gene end by 1 base; junction bases not matched to a gene: 6. The CDR3 has 15 amino acids. Germline assignment: CDR1 MNHNS and CDR2 SASEGT. CDR3 sequence (DNA): TGTGCCAGCAGCGTGGACAGGTTGAGCAATCAGCCCCAGCATTTT. Translation: CASSVDRLSNQPQHF.

V and J are TRBV28 and TRBJ1-4; 7 bases fit TRBD1. V trimming: 7 bases; J trimming: 5 bases; junction bases outside the gene matches: 7. The CDR3 sequence is 14 residues long. Germline CDR1 MDHEN, CDR2 SYDVKM. CDR3 DNA: TGTGCCAGCAAAAGACAGGGAAGGAATGAAAAACTGTTTTTT. It yields the protein CASKRQGRNEKLFF.

This clone has just one count. The chain links TRBV30 to TRBJ2-5; 13 nucleotides align to TRBD2. The J call is doubtful: the DNA matches TRBJ2-7 better. Germline assignment: CDR1 GTSNPN and CDR2 SVGIG (reference sequence). The CDR3 runs 16 residues. The CDR3 coding sequence is TGTGCCTGGAGTGTCCCGACTAGCGGGAGGAGGTACGAGCAGTACTTC. Translation: CAWSVPTSGRRYEQYF.

This clone has a handful of counts. With a far larger clone one base away, a read error is the likely cause. The rearrangement links TRBV7-9 to TRBJ1-1; D remains unclear. Germline lookup yields CDR1 SEHNR and CDR2 FQNEAQ (reference sequence). The V end was cut by 3 bases, the J end by 0 bases, with 14 bases between. The CDR3 runs to 16 residues. The DNA of the CDR3 is TGTGCCAGCAGCTTCAAAGGCGGGCGGTTGAACACTGAAGCTTTCTTT. It specifies CASSFKGGRLNTEAFF.

In this sample, this clone turned up a few times. A read error may produce the germline difference seen at one junction end. This sample includes further DNA sequences coding for the same CDR3. The chain has TRBV7-9 and TRBJ1-5; no firm D call. The CDR3 totals 12 residues. Per the germline V gene, CDR1 is SEHNR and CDR2 is FQNEAQ (reference sequence). CDR3 DNA sequence: TGTTCCAGCAGCTTACGGGATCAGCCCCAGCATTTT. Translated: CSSSLRDQPQHF.

V and J are TRBV5-4 and TRBJ2-1; TRBD1 agrees at 7 bases. V dropped 3 bases and J dropped 4; count of bases not matched to a gene: 7. There are 15 residues in the CDR3. From germline, CDR1 is SGHNT and CDR2 YYREEE (reference sequence). The DNA for the CDR3 is TGTGCCAGCAGCTCACCCGGGACAGCTTACAATGAGCAGTTCTTC. Translating gives CASSSPGTAYNEQFF.

The rearrangement joins TRBV7-2 to TRBJ2-3, with D uncertain. CDR1 SGHTA and CDR2 FQGNSA come from the germline V gene. The ends were cut back, 0 bases at V and 0 bases at J, with 22 bases in the middle. The CDR3 contains 20 residues. The CDR3 is CASSLALGAAEFTSTDTQYF. The CDR3 DNA sequence: TGTGCCAGCAGCTTAGCGCTCGGTGCGGCCGAATTTACTAGCACAGATACGCAGTATTTT.

The rearrangement joins TRBV6-1 to TRBJ2-5; a weak D match, TRBD2 (5 bases). The CDR3 totals 17 residues. The ends were cut back, 1 base at V and 4 bases at J, with 19 bases in the middle. Germline V gives CDR1 MNHNS, CDR2 SASEGT. Written as DNA, the CDR3 is TGTGCCAGCAGTGAAGGAGTGAGGGCTAGAGGGTCAGAGACCCAGTACTTC. This translates into CASSEGVRARGSETQYF.

The CDR3 DNA sequence: TGTGCCAGCAGCCCCGAGCCGGGACTAGGCACAGATACGCAGTATTTT. Protein: CASSPEPGLGTDTQYF. The V gene is TRBV7-6, the J gene TRBJ2-3; 8 bases align to TRBD2. Per the germline V gene, CDR1 is SGHVS and CDR2 is FNYEAQ. After removal of 5 bases from V and 1 base from J, the junction contained 8 bases not matched to a gene. This CDR3 has 16 residues. Supplemented by reference TRBV7-6 and TRBJ2-3, the full variable domain reads GAGVSQSPRYKVTKRGQDVALRCDPISGHVSLYWYRQALGQGPEFLTYFNYEAQQDKSGLPNDRFSAERPEGSISTLTIQRTEQRDSAMYRCASSPEPGLGTDTQYFGPGTRLTVL.

V usage is TRBV19 and J usage is TRBJ2-1; 12 bases fit TRBD2. J was trimmed by 6 bases and V by 3 bases; bases with no gene match: 9. Germline V CDR1 and CDR2: LNHDA, SQIVND (reference sequence). The CDR3 runs 17 residues. CDR3 sequence reads: CASSMRPTSGRPNEQFF. The CDR3 DNA reads TGTGCCAGTAGTATGAGGCCGACTAGCGGGAGACCCAATGAGCAGTTCTTC.

This sequence joins TRBV6-1 and TRBJ1-4; tentative D call: TRBD1 (6 bases). Trimming left V 10 bases short and J 8 bases short, with 17 bases between. Germline V lookup: CDR1 MNHNS, CDR2 SASEGT. This CDR3 contains 13 residues. The CDR3 DNA is TGTGCCATCCTGGGGGCTTATCGGGAAAAACTGTTTTTT. It specifies CAILGAYREKLFF.

The chain is built from TRBV10-1 and TRBJ2-1, with 8 bases matching TRBD1. This CDR3 is built from 16 residues. Trimming removed 5 bases from V and 4 bases from J; junction bases left unmatched: 10. Germline V gene lookup returns CDR1 WNHNN and CDR2 SYGVQD (reference sequence). The CDR3 protein is CASSSEQGEFYNEQFF. Here the CDR3 DNA reads TGCGCCAGCAGTTCAGAACAGGGGGAGTTTTACAATGAGCAGTTCTTC.

J is TRBJ2-4 and V is TRBV5-5; 7 bases are a match to TRBD1. This CDR3 region has 15 residues. Trimming at V came to 4 bases and at J to 8 bases, leaving 12 bases not matched to a gene. CDR1 and CDR2 (germline): SGHKS, YYEKEE (reference sequence). The DNA for the CDR3 is TGTGCCAGCAGCCAGACGGACAGGCCCGAGGACATTCAGTACTTC. Translated, it gives CASSQTDRPEDIQYF. The whole variable domain, filled in from reference TRBV5-5 and TRBJ2-4, reads DAGVTQSPTHLIKTRGQQVTLRCSPISGHKSVSWYQQVLGQGPQFIFQYYEKEERGRGNFPDRFSARQFPNYSSELNVNALLLGDSALYLCASSQTDRPEDIQYFGAGTRLSVL.

J is TRBJ1-1 and V is TRBV5-5; 7 bases align to TRBD1. From germline, CDR1 is SGHKS and CDR2 YYEKEE (reference sequence). The CDR3 is made up of 13 amino acids. J was trimmed by 3 bases and V by 2 bases; bases with no gene match: 1. CDR3 protein: CASSFGQDTEAFF. The DNA of the CDR3 is TGTGCCAGCAGCTTCGGACAGGACACTGAAGCTTTCTTT. The full variable domain, completed using reference TRBV5-5 and TRBJ1-1, is DAGVTQSPTHLIKTRGQQVTLRCSPISGHKSVSWYQQVLGQGPQFIFQYYEKEERGRGNFPDRFSARQFPNYSSELNVNALLLGDSALYLCASSFGQDTEAFFGQGTRLTVV.

This chain connects TRBV27 to TRBJ2-1; 10 nucleotides match TRBD2. CDR3 size: 18 residues. V was pared by 6 bases and J by 5 bases, with 16 bases of the junction left unmatched. The V gene's germline CDR1 is MNHEY and CDR2 SMNVEV (reference sequence). The CDR3, as DNA: TGTGCCAGCAGCTCTCGAAGAATAGCGGGAGGTAGGGACAATGAGCAGTTCTTC. It translates to CASSSRRIAGGRDNEQFF.

J is TRBJ2-6 and V is TRBV19; D uncertain. The CDR3 spans 15 residues. Trimming took off 3 bases at V and 0 bases at J, with 6 bases between the two ends. The germline V gene has CDR1 LNHDA and CDR2 SQIVND (reference sequence). The CDR3 spells CASSIDSSGANVLTF. CDR3 nucleotide sequence: TGTGCCAGTAGTATTGATAGCTCTGGGGCCAACGTCCTGACTTTC. The variable domain in full, with the rest retrieved from reference TRBV19 and TRBJ2-6, is DGGITQSPKYLFRKEGQNVTLSCEQNLNHDAMYWYRQDPGQGLRLIYYSQIVNDFQKGDIAEGYSVSREKKESFPLTVTSAQKNPTAFYLCASSIDSSGANVLTFGAGSRLTVL.

The chain has TRBV11-3 and TRBJ2-1, with D possibly matching TRBD1 (5 bases). Trimming left V 4 bases short and J 6 bases short, with 16 bases between. CDR1 SGHNT and CDR2 YENEEA come from the germline V gene. This CDR3 comprises 15 residues. CDR3 nucleotides: TGTGCCAGCAGCTCAGGGCCGAACTGGAGCAATGAGCAGTTCTTC. This encodes CASSSGPNWSNEQFF.

The V gene is TRBV7-8, the J gene TRBJ2-3, with D perhaps TRBD2 (6 bases). Germline CDR1 is SGHVS and CDR2 is FQNEAQ. V dropped 5 bases and J dropped 7 bases, with 22 bases sitting between them. The CDR3 spans 16 residues. Here the CDR3 DNA reads TGTGCCAGCAGCGATCCTAGCGAGGGTGGGGATCATACGCAGTATTTT. It specifies CASSDPSEGGDHTQYF.